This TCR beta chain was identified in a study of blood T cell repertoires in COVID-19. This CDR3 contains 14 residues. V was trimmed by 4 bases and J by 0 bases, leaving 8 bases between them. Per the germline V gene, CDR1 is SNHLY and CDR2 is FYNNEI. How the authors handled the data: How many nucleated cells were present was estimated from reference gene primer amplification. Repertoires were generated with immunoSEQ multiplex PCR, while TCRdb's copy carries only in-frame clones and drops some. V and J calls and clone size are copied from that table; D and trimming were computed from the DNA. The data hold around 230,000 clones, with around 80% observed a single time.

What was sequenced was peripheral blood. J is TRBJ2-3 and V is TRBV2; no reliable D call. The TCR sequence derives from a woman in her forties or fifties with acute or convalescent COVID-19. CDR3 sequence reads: CASSVSTSTDTQYF. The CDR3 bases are TGTGCCAGCAGTGTCTCCACTAGCACAGATACGCAGTATTTT.